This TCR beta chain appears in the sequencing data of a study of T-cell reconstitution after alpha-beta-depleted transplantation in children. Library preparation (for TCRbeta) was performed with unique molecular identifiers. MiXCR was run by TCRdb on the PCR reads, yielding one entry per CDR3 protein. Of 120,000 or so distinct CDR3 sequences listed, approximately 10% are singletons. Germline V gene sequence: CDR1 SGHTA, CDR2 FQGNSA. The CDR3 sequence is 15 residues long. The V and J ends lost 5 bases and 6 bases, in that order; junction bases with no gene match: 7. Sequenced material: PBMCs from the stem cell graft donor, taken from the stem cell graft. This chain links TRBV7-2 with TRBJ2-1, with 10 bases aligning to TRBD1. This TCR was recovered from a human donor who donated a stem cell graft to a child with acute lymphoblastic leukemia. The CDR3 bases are TGTGCCAGCAGCCTCGGGACAGGGGAAATCAATGAGCAGTTCTTC. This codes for CASSLGTGEINEQFF.